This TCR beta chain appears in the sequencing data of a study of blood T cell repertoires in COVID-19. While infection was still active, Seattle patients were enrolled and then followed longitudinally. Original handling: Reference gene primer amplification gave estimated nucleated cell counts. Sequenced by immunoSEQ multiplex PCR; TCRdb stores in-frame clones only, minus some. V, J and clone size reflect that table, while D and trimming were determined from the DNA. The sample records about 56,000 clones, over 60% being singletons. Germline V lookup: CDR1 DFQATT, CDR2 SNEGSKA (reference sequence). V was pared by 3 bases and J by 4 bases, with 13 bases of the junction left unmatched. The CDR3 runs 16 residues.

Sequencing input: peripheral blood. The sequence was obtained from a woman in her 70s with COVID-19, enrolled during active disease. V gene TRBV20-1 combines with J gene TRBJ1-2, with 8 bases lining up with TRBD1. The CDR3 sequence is CSASPDVRTGTYGYTF. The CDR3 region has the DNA TGCAGTGCTAGTCCTGACGTACGGACAGGGACCTATGGCTACACCTTC.